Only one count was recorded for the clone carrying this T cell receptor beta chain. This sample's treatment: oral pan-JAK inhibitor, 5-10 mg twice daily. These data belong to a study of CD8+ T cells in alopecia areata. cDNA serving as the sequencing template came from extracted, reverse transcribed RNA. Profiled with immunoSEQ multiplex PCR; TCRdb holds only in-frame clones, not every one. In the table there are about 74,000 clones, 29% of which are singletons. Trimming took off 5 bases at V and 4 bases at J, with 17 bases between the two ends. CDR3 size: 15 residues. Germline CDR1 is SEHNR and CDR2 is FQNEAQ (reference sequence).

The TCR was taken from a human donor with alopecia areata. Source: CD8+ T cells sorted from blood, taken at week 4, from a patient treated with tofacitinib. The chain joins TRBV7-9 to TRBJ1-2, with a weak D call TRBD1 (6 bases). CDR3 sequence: CASSPEDSLSYGYTF. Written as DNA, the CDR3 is TGTGCCAGCAGCCCCGAGGACAGCCTCTCCTATGGCTACACCTTC.